This T cell receptor beta chain was found in a study of blood T cell repertoires in COVID-19 (dated by TCRdb to about 2020). Regarding the complete study: Samples covering the acute and convalescent phases of COVID-19 were provided by collaborators in the United States, Italy and Spain. The material from the prospective study consisted of cDNA or gDNA derived from T cells, B-cell-depleted T cells, or PBMCs. The dataset comprised deeply sampled blood TCRbeta repertoires from subjects exposed to, actively infected with, or recovered from COVID-19. The repertoires were released in a freely available public database intended as a resource for research on the immune response to SARS-CoV-2. Samples were obtained from the ongoing ImmuneRACE study (first 160 participants) and from 1,254 subjects provided by 6 global collaborators. Sample metadata almost always included a de-identified subject ID, COVID-19 status, age in years and sex. HLA class I and class II types, where available, came from metadata supplied by the sample provider rather than from assay-based typing.

Whole blood was collected in K2EDTA tubes by collaborating institutions according to the institutions' own protocols. For TCRbeta analysis, collaborators shipped samples as frozen whole blood, isolated PBMCs, or DNA extracted from either of those sample types. The immunoSEQ Assay, a bias-controlled multiplex PCR, was used to amplify TCRbeta CDR3 regions from genomic DNA. The study's own analysis went as follows. Nucleated cell counts per sample were estimated from amplification of reference gene primers within the assay. To quantify the absolute abundance of each unique TCRbeta CDR3 rearrangement, sequence reads were collapsed and filtered. Productive Simpson clonality was computed per sample as the square root of Simpson's diversity index over productive rearrangements. Entries here come from immuneACCESS through TCRdb and include only in-frame sequences with V and J called. Some clones fail to appear in such tables; in the studies checked, an unresolved V gene covers under half of the shortfall, and the cause of the remainder is unknown. V, J and clone size reflect that table, while D and trimming were determined from the DNA. The sample yields roughly 30,000 clones; 70% to 90% were counted once. Around 10% of the sample is taken by the ten largest.

In the germline V gene (reference sequence), CDR1 corresponds to GTSNPN and CDR2 to SVGIG. V drops 3 bases and J drops 8 bases, leaving 13 bases in between. Inclusive of the bounding cysteine and phenylalanine, the CDR3 is 12 residues long. The kept DNA is CDR3 alone, 36 bases in frame from the first base. With regard to this clone: The target of this receptor is not known. No base quality information exists; no much larger clone differs at one position.

Points the paper makes about the study in general: The amount of clinical and demographic metadata varied by source and participant and was provided uncurated.

The rearranged chain carries TRBV30 and TRBJ1-1, with the D gene call left open. The receptor was derived from a human donor in a cohort sampled during active COVID-19. Sequencing was carried out using peripheral blood. The CDR3 reads CAWSGIAGEAFF. The DNA reads as follows: TGTGCCTGGAGCGGAATCGCGGGAGAAGCTTTCTTT.